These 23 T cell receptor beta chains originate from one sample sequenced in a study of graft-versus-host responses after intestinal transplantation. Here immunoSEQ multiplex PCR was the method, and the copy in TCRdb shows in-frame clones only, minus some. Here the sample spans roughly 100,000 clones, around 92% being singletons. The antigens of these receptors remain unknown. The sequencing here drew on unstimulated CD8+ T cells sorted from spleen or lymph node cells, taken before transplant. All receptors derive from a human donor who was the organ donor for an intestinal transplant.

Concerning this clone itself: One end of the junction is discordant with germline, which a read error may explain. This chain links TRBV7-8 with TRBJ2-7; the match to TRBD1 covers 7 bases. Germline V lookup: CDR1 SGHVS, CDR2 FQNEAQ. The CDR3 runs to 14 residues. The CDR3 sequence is CASGERQGAYEQYF. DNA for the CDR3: TGTGCCAGCGGGGAGAGACAGGGCGCCTATGAGCAGTACTTC. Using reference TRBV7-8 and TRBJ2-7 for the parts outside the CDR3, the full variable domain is GAGVSQSPRYKVAKRGQDVALRCDPISGHVSLFWYQQALGQGPEFLTYFQNEAQLDKSGLPSDRFFAERPEGSVSTLKIQRTQQEDSAVYLCASGERQGAYEQYFGPGTRLTVT.

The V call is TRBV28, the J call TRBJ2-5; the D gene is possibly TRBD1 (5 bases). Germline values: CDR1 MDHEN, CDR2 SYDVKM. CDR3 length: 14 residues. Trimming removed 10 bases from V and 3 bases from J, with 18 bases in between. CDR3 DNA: TGTGCCACTGCGTTACTGACAGAGAAAGAGACCCAGTACTTC. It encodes CATALLTEKETQYF. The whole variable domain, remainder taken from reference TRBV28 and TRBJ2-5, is DVKVTQSSRYLVKRTGEKVFLECVQDMDHENMFWYRQDPGLGLRLIYFSYDVKMKEKGDIPEGYSVSREKKERFSLILESASTNQTSMYLCATALLTEKETQYFGPGTRLLVL.

The CDR3 here is CASSPWGLQGGTEAFF. In DNA form, the CDR3 reads TGTGCCAGCTCACCTTGGGGGCTCCAAGGGGGCACTGAAGCTTTCTTT. The rearrangement joins TRBV18 to TRBJ1-1, with D possibly TRBD1 on 6 matching bases. CDR3 size: 16 residues. V was clipped by 3 bases and J by 4 bases, with 18 bases between them. The germline V gene encodes CDR1 KGHSH and CDR2 LQKENI.

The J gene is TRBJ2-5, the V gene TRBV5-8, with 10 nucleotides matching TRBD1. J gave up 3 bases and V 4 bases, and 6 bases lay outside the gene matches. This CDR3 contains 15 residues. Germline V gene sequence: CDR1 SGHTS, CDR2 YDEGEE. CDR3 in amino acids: CASSPGQGWKETQYF. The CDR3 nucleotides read TGTGCCAGCAGCCCGGGACAGGGGTGGAAAGAGACCCAGTACTTC.

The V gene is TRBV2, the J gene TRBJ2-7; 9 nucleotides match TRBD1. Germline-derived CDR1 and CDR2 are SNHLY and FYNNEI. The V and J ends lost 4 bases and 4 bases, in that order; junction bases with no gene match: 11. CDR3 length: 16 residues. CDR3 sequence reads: CASSGLPGQGLYEQYF. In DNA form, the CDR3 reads TGTGCCAGCAGTGGATTACCGGGACAGGGACTATACGAGCAGTACTTC.

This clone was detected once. The CDR3 coding sequence is TGCGCCAGCAGCCAAGATTTTCCGGGTGGCTATGGCTACACCTTC. Protein product: CASSQDFPGGYGYTF. The rearrangement links TRBV4-1 to TRBJ1-2, with D unresolved. Trimming pared 0 bases from V and 4 bases from J, leaving 12 bases between. The CDR3 totals 15 residues. Germline V gives CDR1 MGHRA, CDR2 YSYEKL.

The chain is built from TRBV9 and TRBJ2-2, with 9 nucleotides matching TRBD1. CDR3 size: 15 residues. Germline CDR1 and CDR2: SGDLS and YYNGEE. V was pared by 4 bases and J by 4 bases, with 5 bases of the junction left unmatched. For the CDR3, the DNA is TGTGCCAGCAGCCCATGGACAGGGGCCACCGGGGAGCTGTTTTTT. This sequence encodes CASSPWTGATGELFF.

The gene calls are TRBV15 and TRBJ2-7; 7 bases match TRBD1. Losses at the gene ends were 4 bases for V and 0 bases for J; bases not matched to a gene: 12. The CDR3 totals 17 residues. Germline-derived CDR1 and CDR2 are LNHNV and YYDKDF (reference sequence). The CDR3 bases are TGTGCCACCAGCATCGATTACCGGGACAGAAACTCCTACGAGCAGTACTTC. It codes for CATSIDYRDRNSYEQYF.

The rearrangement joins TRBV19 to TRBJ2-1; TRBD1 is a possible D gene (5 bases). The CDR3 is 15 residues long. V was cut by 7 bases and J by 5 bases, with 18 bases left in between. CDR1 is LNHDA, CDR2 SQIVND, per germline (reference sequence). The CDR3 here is CASNPRAKSDNEQFF. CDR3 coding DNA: TGTGCCAGTAATCCCAGGGCCAAATCCGACAATGAGCAGTTCTTC.

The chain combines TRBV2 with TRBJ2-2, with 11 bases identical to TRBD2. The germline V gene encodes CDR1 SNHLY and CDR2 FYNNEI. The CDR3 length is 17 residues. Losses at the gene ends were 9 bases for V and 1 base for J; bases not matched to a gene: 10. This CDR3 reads CARAGQLAGGNTGELFF. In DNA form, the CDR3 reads TGTGCCAGAGCGGGACAGCTAGCGGGAGGGAACACCGGGGAGCTGTTTTTT. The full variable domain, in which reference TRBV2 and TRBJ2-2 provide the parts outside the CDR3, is EPEVTQTPSHQVTQMGQEVILRCVPISNHLYFYWYRQILGQKVEFLVSFYNNEISEKSEIFDDQFSVERPDGSNFTLKIRSTKLEDSAMYFCARAGQLAGGNTGELFFGEGSRLTVL.

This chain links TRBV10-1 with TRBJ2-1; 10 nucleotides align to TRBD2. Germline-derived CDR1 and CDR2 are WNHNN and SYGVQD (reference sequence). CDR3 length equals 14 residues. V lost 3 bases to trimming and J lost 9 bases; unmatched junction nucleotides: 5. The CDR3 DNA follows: TGCGCCAGCAGTGACGCTAGCGGGGGCGGTGAGCAGTTCTTC. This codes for CASSDASGGGEQFF.

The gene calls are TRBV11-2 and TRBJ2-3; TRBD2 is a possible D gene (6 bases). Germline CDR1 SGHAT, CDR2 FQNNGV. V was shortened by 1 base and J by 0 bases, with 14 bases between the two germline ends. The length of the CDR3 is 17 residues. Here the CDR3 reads CASSLVAGYASTDTQYF. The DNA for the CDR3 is TGTGCCAGCAGCTTAGTTGCGGGGTACGCCAGCACAGATACGCAGTATTTT.

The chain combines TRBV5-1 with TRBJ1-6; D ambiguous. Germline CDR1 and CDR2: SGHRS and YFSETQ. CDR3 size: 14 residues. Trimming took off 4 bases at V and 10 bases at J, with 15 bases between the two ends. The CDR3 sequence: CASSPGGDWSPLHF. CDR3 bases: TGCGCCAGCAGCCCCGGCGGGGATTGGTCACCCCTCCACTTT.

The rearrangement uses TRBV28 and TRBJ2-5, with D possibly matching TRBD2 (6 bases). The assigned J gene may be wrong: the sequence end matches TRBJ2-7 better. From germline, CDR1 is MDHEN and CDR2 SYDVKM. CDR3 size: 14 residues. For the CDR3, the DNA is TGTGCCAGGATAGCGGTCCCCGCTCCCTACGAGCAGTACTTC. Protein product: CARIAVPAPYEQYF.

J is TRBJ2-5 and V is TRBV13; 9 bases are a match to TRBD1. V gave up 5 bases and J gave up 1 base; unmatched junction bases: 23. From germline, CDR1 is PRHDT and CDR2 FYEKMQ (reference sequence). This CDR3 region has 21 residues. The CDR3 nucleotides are TGTGCCAGCAGCCCCAGAGTTGGGACAGGGCACGCCCTCGATCTCCAAGAGACCCAGTACTTC. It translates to CASSPRVGTGHALDLQETQYF.

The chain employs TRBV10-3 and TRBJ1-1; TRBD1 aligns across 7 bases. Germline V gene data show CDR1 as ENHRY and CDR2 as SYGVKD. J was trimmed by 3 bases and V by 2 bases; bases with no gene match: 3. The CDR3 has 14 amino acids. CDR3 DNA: TGTGCCATCAGTGAGGACGACAGGGACACTGAAGCTTTCTTT. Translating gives CAISEDDRDTEAFF.

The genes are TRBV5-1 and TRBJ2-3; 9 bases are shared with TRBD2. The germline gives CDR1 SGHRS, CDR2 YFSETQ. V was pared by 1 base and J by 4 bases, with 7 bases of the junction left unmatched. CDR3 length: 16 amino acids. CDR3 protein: CASSLWGGGASDTQYF. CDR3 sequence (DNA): TGCGCCAGCAGCTTGTGGGGCGGGGGGGCCTCAGATACGCAGTATTTT.

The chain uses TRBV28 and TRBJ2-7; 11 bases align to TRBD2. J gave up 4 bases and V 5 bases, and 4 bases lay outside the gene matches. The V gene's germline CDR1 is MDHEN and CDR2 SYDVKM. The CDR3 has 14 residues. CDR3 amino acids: CASSAGTSGYEQYF. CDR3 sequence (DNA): TGTGCCAGCAGTGCCGGGACTAGCGGTTACGAGCAGTACTTC.

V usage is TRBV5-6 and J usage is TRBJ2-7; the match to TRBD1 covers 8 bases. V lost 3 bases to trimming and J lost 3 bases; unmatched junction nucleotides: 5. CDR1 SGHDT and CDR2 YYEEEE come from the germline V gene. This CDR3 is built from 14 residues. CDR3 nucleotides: TGTGCCAGCAGCTGGGGGACAGGTGACTACGAGCAGTACTTC. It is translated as CASSWGTGDYEQYF.

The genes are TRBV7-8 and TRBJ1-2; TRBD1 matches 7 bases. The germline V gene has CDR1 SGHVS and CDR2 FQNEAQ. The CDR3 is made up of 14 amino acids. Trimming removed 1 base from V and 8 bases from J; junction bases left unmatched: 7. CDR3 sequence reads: CASSLGVGQDGYTF. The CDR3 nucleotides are TGTGCCAGCAGCTTAGGGGTCGGACAGGACGGCTACACCTTC.

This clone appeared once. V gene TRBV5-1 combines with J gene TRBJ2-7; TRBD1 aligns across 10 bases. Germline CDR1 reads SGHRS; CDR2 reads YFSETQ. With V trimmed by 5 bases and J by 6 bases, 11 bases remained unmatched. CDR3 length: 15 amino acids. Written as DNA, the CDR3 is TGCGCCAGCAGGGATAGCGGGACAGGGGACTCCGAGCAGTACTTC. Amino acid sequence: CASRDSGTGDSEQYF.

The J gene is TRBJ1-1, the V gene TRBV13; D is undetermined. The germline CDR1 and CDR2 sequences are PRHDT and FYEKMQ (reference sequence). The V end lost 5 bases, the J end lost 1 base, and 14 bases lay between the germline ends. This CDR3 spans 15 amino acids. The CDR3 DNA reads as TGTGCCAGCAGCCACTTATCAACAGAGAACACTGAAGCTTTCTTT. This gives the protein CASSHLSTENTEAFF.

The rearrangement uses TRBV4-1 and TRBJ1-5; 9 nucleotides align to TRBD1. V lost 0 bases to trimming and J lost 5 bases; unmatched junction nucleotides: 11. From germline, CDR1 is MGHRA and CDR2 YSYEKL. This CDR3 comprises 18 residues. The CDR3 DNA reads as TGCGCCAGCAGCCAAGATTGGACAGGGGTGAAGAGACATCAGCCCCAGCATTTT. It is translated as CASSQDWTGVKRHQPQHF.